This TCR beta chain emerged from a study of cytomegalovirus exposure and HLA in healthy donors. Primers included in the PCR were 60 Vbeta and 13 Jbeta primers. Clones were sequenced by immunoSEQ multiplex PCR, and TCRdb holds only the in-frame ones, with some missing. The sample records about 210,000 clones, almost 80% being singletons. The length of the CDR3 is 16 residues. CDR1 LGHNA and CDR2 YSLEER come from the germline V gene. V dropped 2 bases and J dropped 2; count of bases not matched to a gene: 5. The sample consisted of PBMCs. This sequence was found in a male donor in good health and CMV-seronegative. The V call is TRBV4-3, the J call TRBJ2-7; 11 bases agree with TRBD2. The CDR3 DNA reads as TGCGCCAGCAGCCAACGTAGCGGGGGGGCGGCCTACGAGCAGTACTTC. Its protein product is CASSQRSGGAAYEQYF.